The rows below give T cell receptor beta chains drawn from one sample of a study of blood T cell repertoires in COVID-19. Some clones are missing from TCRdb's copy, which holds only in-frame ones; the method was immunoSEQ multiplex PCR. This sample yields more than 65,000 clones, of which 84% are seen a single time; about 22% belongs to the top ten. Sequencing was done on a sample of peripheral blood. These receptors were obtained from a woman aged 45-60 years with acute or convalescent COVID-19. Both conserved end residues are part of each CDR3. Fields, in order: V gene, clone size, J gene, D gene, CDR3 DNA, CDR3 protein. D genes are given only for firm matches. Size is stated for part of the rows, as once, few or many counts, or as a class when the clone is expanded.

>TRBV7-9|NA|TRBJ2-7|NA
TGTGCCAGCAGCTTAGGGCAGGGAATCAACGAGCAGTACTTC
CASSLGQGINEQYF
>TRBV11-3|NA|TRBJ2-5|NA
TGTGCCAGCAGCCTAACTCCACAAGAGACCCAGTACTTC
CASSLTPQETQYF
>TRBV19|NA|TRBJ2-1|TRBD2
TGTGCCAGTAGTACCTTTAGCGGGAGGGGATTGGACAATGAGCAGTTCTTC
CASSTFSGRGLDNEQFF
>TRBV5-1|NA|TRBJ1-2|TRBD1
TGCGCCAGCAGCTCAACAGGGGGCTCCTATGGCTACACCTTC
CASSSTGGSYGYTF
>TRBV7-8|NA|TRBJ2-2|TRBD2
TGTGCCAGCAGCTTTGTACTAGCGGGAGAAAACACCGGGGAGCTGTTTTTT
CASSFVLAGENTGELFF
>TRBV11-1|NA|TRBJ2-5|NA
TGTGCCAGCAGCTTACGACTTCGTGAGGGAGAGACCCAGTACTTC
CASSLRLREGETQYF
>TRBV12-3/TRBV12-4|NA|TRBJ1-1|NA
TGTGCCAGCAGTGATCCAGGGAACACTGAAGCTTTCTTT
CASSDPGNTEAFF
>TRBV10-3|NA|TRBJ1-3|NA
TGTGCCATCGGAGCCGCAGATGGAAACACCATATATTTT
CAIGAADGNTIYF
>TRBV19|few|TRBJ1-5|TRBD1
TGTGCCAGTAGTATCCGGGACAGGGTGGGTCAGCCCCAGCATTTT
CASSIRDRVGQPQHF
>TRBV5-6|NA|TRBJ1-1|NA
TGTGCCAGCAGCCTACTAGACGTCCTAAACACTGAAGCTTTCTTT
CASSLLDVLNTEAFF
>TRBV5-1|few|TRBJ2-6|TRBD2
TGCGCCAGCAATCAACCAGGACTAGCGGGAGGGGTCTCTGGGGCCAACGTCCTGACTTTC
CASNQPGLAGGVSGANVLTF
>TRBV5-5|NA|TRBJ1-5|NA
TGTGCCAGCAGCTTGGTTTGGGGGGACCAGCCCCAGCATTTT
CASSLVWGDQPQHF
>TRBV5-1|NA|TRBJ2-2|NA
TGCGCCAGCAGCTTGAGCACAGGGAACACCGGGGAGCTGTTTTTT
CASSLSTGNTGELFF
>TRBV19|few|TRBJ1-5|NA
TGTGCCAGTTACCCCAGTGGCAGGGCAAGGGATCAGCCCCAGCATTTT
CASYPSGRARDQPQHF
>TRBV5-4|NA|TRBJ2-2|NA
TGTGCCAGCAGTGGACTCCAGCACACCGGGGAGCTGTTTTTT
CASSGLQHTGELFF
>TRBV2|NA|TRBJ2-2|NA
TGTGCCAGCAGCAAAGAGGGAATTGACACCGGGGAGCTGTTTTTT
CASSKEGIDTGELFF
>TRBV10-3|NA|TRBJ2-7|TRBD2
TGTGCCATTTGGGGGGGTAGCGCCGGGTACGAGCAGTACTTC
CAIWGGSAGYEQYF
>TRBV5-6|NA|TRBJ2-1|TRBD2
TGTGCCAGCAGCCCCTCGGTAGCGGGAGGGTTAAATGAGCAGTTCTTC
CASSPSVAGGLNEQFF
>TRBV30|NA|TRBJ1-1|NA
TGTGCCTGGAGTCAGACAGGCGAAGCTTTCTTT
CAWSQTGEAFF
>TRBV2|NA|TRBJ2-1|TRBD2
TGTGCCAGCGAGACGACTAGCGGCTACAATGAGCAGTTCTTC
CASETTSGYNEQFF
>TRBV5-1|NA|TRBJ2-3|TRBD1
TGCGCCAGCCACCCCGGGACAGGGTACACGCAGTATTTT
CASHPGTGYTQYF
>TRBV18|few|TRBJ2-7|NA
TGTGCCAGCTCACCAGGGGCGGGGCCCTACGAGCAGTACTTC
CASSPGAGPYEQYF
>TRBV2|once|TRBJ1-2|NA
TGTGCCAGCAGTGCCTTAAGACAGGAACTCTATGGCTACACCTTC
CASSALRQELYGYTF
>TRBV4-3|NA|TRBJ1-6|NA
TGCGCCAGCAGCCTTCAGGATAATTCACCCCTCCACTTT
CASSLQDNSPLHF
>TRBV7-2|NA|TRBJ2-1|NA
TGTGCCAGCCTTAGCAGTCCTGCTTCCTACAATGAGCAGTTCTTC
CASLSSPASYNEQFF
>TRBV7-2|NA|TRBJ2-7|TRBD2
TGTGCCAGCAGCTTCTCGGGGGGAACGGGAGAGCAGTACTTC
CASSFSGGTGEQYF
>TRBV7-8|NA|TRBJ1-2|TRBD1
TGTGCCAGCAGCCCACGGGACAGCCTGCATGGCTACACCTTC
CASSPRDSLHGYTF
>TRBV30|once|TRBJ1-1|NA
TGTGCCTGGAGTCGGTTGAACACTGAAGCTTTCTTT
CAWSRLNTEAFF
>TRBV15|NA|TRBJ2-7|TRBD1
TGTGCCACCAGCAGAGACCGGACAGGGGCCTACGAGCAGTACTTC
CATSRDRTGAYEQYF
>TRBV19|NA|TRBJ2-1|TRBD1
TGTGCCAGTAGTGCCAACAGGGGGTCGGAGCAGTTCTTC
CASSANRGSEQFF
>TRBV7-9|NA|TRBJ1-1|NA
TGTGCCAGCAGCTTAGCGGGAGGGGCTTTCTTT
CASSLAGGAFF
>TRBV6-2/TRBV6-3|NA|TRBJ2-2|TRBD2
TGTGCCAGCAGTTACTCGATTTCTAGCGGGGGGATCAACACCGGGGAGCTGTTTTTT
CASSYSISSGGINTGELFF
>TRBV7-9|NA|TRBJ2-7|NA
TGTGCCAGCAGCCACAGTCCCTACGAGCAGTACTTC
CASSHSPYEQYF
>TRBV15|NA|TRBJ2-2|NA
TGTGCCACCGTGGGTCCGGGGAACACCGGGGAGCTGTTTTTT
CATVGPGNTGELFF
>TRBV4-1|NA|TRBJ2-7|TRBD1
TGCGCCAGCATATCAGAACAGGGGGTACCCTACGAGCAGTACTTC
CASISEQGVPYEQYF
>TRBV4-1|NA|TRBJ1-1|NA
TGCGCCAGCAGCCACCGGGGGGGGAATTGGGCGCGCACTGAAGCTTTCTTT
CASSHRGGNWARTEAFF